This T cell receptor beta chain emerged from a study of blood T cell repertoires in COVID-19. The overall study: In each case, the material was cDNA or gDNA derived from T cells, B-cell-depleted T cells, or PBMCs.

The V gene lost 5 bases and the J gene lost 3 bases, with 12 bases spanning the gap. Per the germline V gene, CDR1 is SGHRS and CDR2 is YFSETQ. The CDR3 sequence is 13 residues long. Original analysis: The assay estimated nucleated cells by amplifying reference gene primers. The data were produced by immunoSEQ multiplex PCR, yet TCRdb's version contains in-frame clones alone and is incomplete. The D gene and trimming were derived from the DNA, and the V and J assignments and clone size from that table. This table holds 180,000 or so clones, approximately 80% found once. Sequencing used PBMCs or T cells enriched from blood (not recorded which). The TCR originated in a woman aged 60-75 years who had recovered from COVID-19. This chain links TRBV5-1 with TRBJ2-7, with D tentatively TRBD1 (5 bases). The CDR3 nucleotides read TGCGCCAGCAGTTCTACAGGATACTACGAGCAGTACTTC. Amino acid sequence: CASSSTGYYEQYF.